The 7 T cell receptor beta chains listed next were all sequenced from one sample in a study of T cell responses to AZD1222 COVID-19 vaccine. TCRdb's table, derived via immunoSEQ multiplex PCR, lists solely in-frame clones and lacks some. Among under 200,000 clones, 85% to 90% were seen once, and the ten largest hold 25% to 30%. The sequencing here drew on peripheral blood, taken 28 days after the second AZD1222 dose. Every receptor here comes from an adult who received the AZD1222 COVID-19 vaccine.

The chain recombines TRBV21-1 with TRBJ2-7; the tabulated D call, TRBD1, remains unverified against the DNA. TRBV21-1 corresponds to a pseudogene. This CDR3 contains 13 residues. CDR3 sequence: CASSKDREGEQYF. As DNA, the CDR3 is TGTGCCAGCAGCAAGGACAGGGAGGGAGAGCAGTACTTC.

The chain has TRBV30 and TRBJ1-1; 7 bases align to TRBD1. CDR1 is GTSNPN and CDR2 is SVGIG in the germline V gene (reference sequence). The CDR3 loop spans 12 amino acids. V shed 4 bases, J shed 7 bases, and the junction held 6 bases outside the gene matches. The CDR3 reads CAWMGQHGEAFF. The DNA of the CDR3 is TGTGCCTGGATGGGACAGCATGGTGAAGCTTTCTTT.

CDR3 in amino acids: CASSTTWNNEQFF. DNA for the CDR3: TGTGCCAGTAGTACAACGTGGAACAATGAGCAGTTCTTC. The chain couples TRBV19 to TRBJ2-1; D gene unclear. V lost 4 bases to trimming and J lost 5 bases, with 9 bases between them. This CDR3 contains 13 residues. Germline V gene data show CDR1 as LNHDA and CDR2 as SQIVND (reference sequence).

In DNA, the CDR3 is TGCGCCAGCAGAGCGGGGGGCACAGATACGCAGTATTTT. This translates into CASRAGGTDTQYF. This chain uses TRBV5-1 with TRBJ2-3; 8 bases are shared with TRBD2. With V trimmed by 5 bases and J by 1 base, 0 bases remained unmatched. This CDR3 is 13 amino acids long. Germline lookup yields CDR1 SGHRS and CDR2 YFSETQ. Based on the CDR3 plus reference TRBV5-1 and TRBJ2-3, the full variable domain is KAGVTQTPRYLIKTRGQQVTLSCSPISGHRSVSWYQQTPGQGLQFLFEYFSETQRNKGNFPGRFSGRQFSNSRSEMNVSTLELGDSALYLCASRAGGTDTQYFGPGTRLTVL.

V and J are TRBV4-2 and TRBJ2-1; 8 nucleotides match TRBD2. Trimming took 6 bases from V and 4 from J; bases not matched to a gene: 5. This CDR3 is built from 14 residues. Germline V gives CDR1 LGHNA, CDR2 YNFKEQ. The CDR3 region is CASRPAGDYNEQFF. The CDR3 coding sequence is TGTGCCAGCAGGCCAGCGGGGGATTACAATGAGCAGTTCTTC.

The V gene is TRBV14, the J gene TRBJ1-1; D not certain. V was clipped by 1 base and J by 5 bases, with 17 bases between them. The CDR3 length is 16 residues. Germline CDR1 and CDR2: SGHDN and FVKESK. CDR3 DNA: TGTGCCAGCAGCCAAGTCCTGTCCGTTCGAGGTACTGAAGCTTTCTTT. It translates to CASSQVLSVRGTEAFF.

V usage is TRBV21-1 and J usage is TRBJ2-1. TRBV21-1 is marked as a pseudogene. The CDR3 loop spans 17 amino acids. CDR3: CASSVNAAGPSYNEQFF. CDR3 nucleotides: TGTGCCAGCAGCGTAAATGCCGCCGGGCCGTCCTACAATGAGCAGTTCTTC.